Shown below are 21 T cell receptor beta chains from a single sample sequenced in a study of shared clonotypes between healthy human individuals. TCRdb's copy holds only in-frame clones and misses some; the assay was immunoSEQ multiplex PCR. Seen here are 2 million to 2.5 million clones, approximately 94% observed once, and the top ten hold approximately 0.13%. Sequenced input: naive CD4+ T cells sorted from blood. Subset described: CD45RA+ positively selected. The receptor set was obtained from a man in his late teens or twenties in good health.

The rearrangement links TRBV5-6 to TRBJ2-5; TRBD2 might be the D (5 bases). Trimming pared 1 base from V and 4 bases from J, leaving 11 bases between. Germline V gene lookup returns CDR1 SGHDT and CDR2 YYEEEE. This CDR3 region has 14 residues. CDR3 bases: TGTGCCAGCAGCTTGCGTGGCGGAGGAGAGACCCAGTACTTC. Translating it yields CASSLRGGGETQYF.

The CDR3 is CAWSGGQGEKEKLFF. CDR3 nucleotide sequence: TGTGCCTGGAGTGGGGGACAGGGAGAGAAGGAAAAACTGTTTTTT. This chain connects TRBV30 to TRBJ1-4; 9 nucleotides agree with TRBD1. The CDR3 is made up of 15 amino acids. Trimming cost V 1 base and J 8 bases; bases outside gene matches: 8. Germline assignment: CDR1 GTSNPN and CDR2 SVGIG (reference sequence).

The chain joins TRBV7-2 to TRBJ1-2, with a weak D call TRBD1 (5 bases). Trimming shortened V by 2 bases and J by 4 bases, and 20 bases separated the two germline ends. Germline CDR1 and CDR2: SGHTA and FQGNSA. CDR3 length equals 17 residues. The CDR3 region has the DNA TGTGCCAGCAGCTTACTGGCAGGGAAAGCGGACCTCTATGGCTACACCTTC. Translation gives CASSLLAGKADLYGYTF. The full variable domain, rest sourced from reference TRBV7-2 and TRBJ1-2, is GAGVSQSPSNKVTEKGKDVELRCDPISGHTALYWYRQSLGQGLEFLIYFQGNSAPDKSGLPSDRFSAERTGGSVSTLTIQRTQQEDSAVYLCASSLLAGKADLYGYTFGSGTRLTVV.

The V gene is TRBV19, the J gene TRBJ2-1; 7 positions match TRBD2. The germline gives CDR1 LNHDA, CDR2 SQIVND (reference sequence). V lost 3 bases, J lost 5 bases, and 7 bases stayed unmatched. The CDR3 runs 15 residues. CDR3 sequence (DNA): TGTGCCAGTAGTATCTTTGGCGGGAGCCACAATGAGCAGTTCTTC. Protein product: CASSIFGGSHNEQFF.

The chain has TRBV27 and TRBJ1-6; no clear D gene. This CDR3 region has 17 residues. Germline V gene data show CDR1 as MNHEY and CDR2 as SMNVEV (reference sequence). Between the trimmed V and J ends, which lost 2 bases and 0 bases, there was a span of 11 bases. In DNA, the CDR3 is TGTGCCAGCAGTTTAAAACTTGGATTCTCCTATAATTCACCCCTCCACTTT. As protein: CASSLKLGFSYNSPLHF.

This chain uses TRBV18 with TRBJ1-5; D remains ambiguous. V lost 0 bases, J lost 6 bases, and 12 bases lay in between. This CDR3 spans 15 amino acids. Looked up from germline, CDR1 is KGHSH and CDR2 is LQKENI. As DNA, the CDR3 is TGTGCCAGCTCACCACCGCGATCCGATGGTCAGCCCCAGCATTTT. Protein sequence: CASSPPRSDGQPQHF.

The gene calls are TRBV4-3 and TRBJ2-2; 11 bases align to TRBD2. Looked up from germline, CDR1 is LGHNA and CDR2 is YSLEER. V dropped 0 bases and J dropped 4; count of bases not matched to a gene: 4. CDR3 length: 17 amino acids. The CDR3, as DNA: TGCGCCAGCAGCCAAGAAAGAGGACTAGCGGGCACCGGGGAGCTGTTTTTT. It translates to CASSQERGLAGTGELFF.

This clone has only one observation. V usage is TRBV5-1 and J usage is TRBJ2-5; 7 positions match TRBD2. The CDR3 totals 14 residues. The J segment lost 2 bases and the V segment lost 4 bases, leaving 5 bases of the junction unmatched. Germline CDR1 is SGHRS and CDR2 is YFSETQ. For the CDR3, the DNA is TGCGCCAGCAGCCGGAGCGGGATACAAGAGACCCAGTACTTC. Protein: CASSRSGIQETQYF.

V usage is TRBV21-1 and J usage is TRBJ1-4; TRBD1 is the table's D call, not checked against the DNA. TRBV21-1 is an annotated pseudogene. The CDR3 extends over 16 amino acids. Written as DNA, the CDR3 is TGTGCCAGCAGCAAAGGCCCTGGGACAGGGTTTGAAAAACTGTTTTTT. Residues: CASSKGPGTGFEKLFF.

The genes are TRBV25-1 and TRBJ2-3; possible D gene TRBD2, 6 bases. This CDR3 has 16 amino acids. CDR1 MGHDK and CDR2 SYGVNS come from the germline V gene. V lost 3 bases and J 1 base, leaving 14 bases between the germline ends. CDR3: CASSDRPGGGTDTQYF. The CDR3 coding sequence is TGTGCCAGCAGTGACCGCCCCGGGGGTGGCACAGATACGCAGTATTTT.

This sequence joins TRBV7-9 and TRBJ2-3, with 9 bases lining up with TRBD1. CDR3 length: 17 residues. The ends lost 3 bases at V and 2 bases at J; junction bases unmatched: 9. Germline CDR1 SEHNR, CDR2 FQNEAQ (reference sequence). In nucleotides, the CDR3 is TGTGCCAGCAGCTTCGCGGGACAGGGAATTTCCACAGATACGCAGTATTTT. This encodes CASSFAGQGISTDTQYF.

This clone showed up just once. This chain joins TRBV18 and TRBJ2-3; 10 bases match TRBD2. CDR1 is KGHSH and CDR2 is LQKENI in the germline V gene. V gave up 0 bases and J gave up 5 bases; unmatched junction bases: 17. CDR3 size: 20 residues. The chain's CDR3 is CASSPPGDHEAGGLKDTQYF. The CDR3 nucleotides read TGTGCCAGCTCACCACCGGGGGATCATGAAGCGGGAGGGCTGAAAGATACGCAGTATTTT.

J is TRBJ2-7 and V is TRBV7-9; TRBD2 matches 8 bases. This CDR3 comprises 15 residues. The junction had 7 bases not matched to a gene; V was cut back by 4 bases and J by 2 bases. Germline V gives CDR1 SEHNR, CDR2 FQNEAQ (reference sequence). For the CDR3, the DNA is TGTGCCAGCAGCTATCGGGAGGGGACCACCTACGAGCAGTACTTC. This sequence encodes CASSYREGTTYEQYF.

The chain employs TRBV5-1 and TRBJ2-5; possibly TRBD1 for D (6 bases). The V end was cut by 7 bases, the J end by 4 bases, with 11 bases between. CDR1 and CDR2 (germline): SGHRS, YFSETQ. The CDR3 runs 12 residues. CDR3 sequence reads: CASSTGLETQYF. CDR3 in DNA: TGCGCCAGCTCTACAGGGTTAGAGACCCAGTACTTC. The whole variable domain, filled in from reference TRBV5-1 and TRBJ2-5, reads KAGVTQTPRYLIKTRGQQVTLSCSPISGHRSVSWYQQTPGQGLQFLFEYFSETQRNKGNFPGRFSGRQFSNSRSEMNVSTLELGDSALYLCASSTGLETQYFGPGTRLLVL.

The chain is built from TRBV2 and TRBJ2-3; TRBD2 aligns across 9 bases. The V gene end was trimmed by 6 bases and the J gene end by 1 base; junction bases not matched to a gene: 11. Per germline, CDR1 SNHLY and CDR2 FYNNEI. This CDR3 comprises 17 residues. CDR3 loop: CASRGGGANGRTDTQYF. In DNA form, the CDR3 reads TGTGCCAGCAGGGGCGGGGGGGCCAATGGTCGCACAGATACGCAGTATTTT. Using reference TRBV2 and TRBJ2-3 for the parts outside the CDR3, the full variable domain is EPEVTQTPSHQVTQMGQEVILRCVPISNHLYFYWYRQILGQKVEFLVSFYNNEISEKSEIFDDQFSVERPDGSNFTLKIRSTKLEDSAMYFCASRGGGANGRTDTQYFGPGTRLTVL.

V usage is TRBV28 and J usage is TRBJ2-7, with 8 bases that match TRBD1. The V gene end was trimmed by 8 bases and the J gene end by 2 bases; junction bases not matched to a gene: 11. Germline V lookup: CDR1 MDHEN, CDR2 SYDVKM. The CDR3 length is 15 residues. DNA of the CDR3: TGTGCCAGCCAAGCACCGGGACAGGCCACCTACGAGCAGTACTTC. This translates into CASQAPGQATYEQYF. Full variable domain (missing parts from reference TRBV28 and TRBJ2-7): DVKVTQSSRYLVKRTGEKVFLECVQDMDHENMFWYRQDPGLGLRLIYFSYDVKMKEKGDIPEGYSVSREKKERFSLILESASTNQTSMYLCASQAPGQATYEQYFGPGTRLTVT.

This clone was counted only a few times. Different DNA sequences within this sample yield the same CDR3. V usage is TRBV2 and J usage is TRBJ2-7; D gene unclear. Per germline, CDR1 SNHLY and CDR2 FYNNEI. The germline V and J ends were trimmed by 4 bases and 0 bases, with 4 bases remaining between them. This CDR3 has 12 amino acids. The CDR3 region is CASSASSYEQYF. CDR3 bases: TGTGCCAGCAGTGCGAGCTCCTACGAGCAGTACTTC.

V and J are TRBV7-2 and TRBJ2-3, with 11 bases fitting TRBD2. Trimming cost V 3 bases and J 3 bases; bases outside gene matches: 5. Germline CDR1 reads SGHTA; CDR2 reads FQGNSA. The CDR3 extends over 16 amino acids. The CDR3 region has the DNA TGTGCCAGCAGCTTGTCGCGGACTAGCGGGACAGATACGCAGTATTTT. This translates into CASSLSRTSGTDTQYF.

This chain joins TRBV7-2 and TRBJ2-4; 12 bases are a match to TRBD2. The germline V gene encodes CDR1 SGHTA and CDR2 FQGNSA. With 1 base clipped from V and 3 bases from J, the junction kept 10 bases outside the gene matches. This CDR3 region has 19 residues. The CDR3 reads CASSLEVGLAGGSKNIQYF. The CDR3 nucleotides read TGTGCCAGCAGCTTAGAGGTCGGGCTAGCGGGAGGGAGCAAAAACATTCAGTACTTC.

Worth noting for this clone: This specimen includes other DNA sequences encoding the same CDR3. The V gene is TRBV5-1, the J gene TRBJ1-2; 8 nucleotides agree with TRBD1. Germline assignment: CDR1 SGHRS and CDR2 YFSETQ. Germline trimming cut 0 bases from V and 8 bases from J; bases unmatched to any gene: 3. The CDR3 is made up of 13 amino acids. The CDR3: CASSLGQGAGYTF. The CDR3 bases are TGCGCCAGCAGCTTGGGGCAGGGGGCCGGCTACACCTTC.

The chain links TRBV10-2 to TRBJ2-3, with 14 bases aligning to TRBD2. Per the germline V gene, CDR1 is WSHSY and CDR2 is SAAADI. With V trimmed by 7 bases and J by 3 bases, 12 bases remained unmatched. The CDR3 has 18 amino acids. CDR3 sequence (DNA): TGCGCCAGCACCCGGTTGACTAGCGGGGGGGCCGGAACAGATACGCAGTATTTT. Encoded protein: CASTRLTSGGAGTDTQYF.